This T cell receptor (beta chain) originates from a study of tumor-infiltrating lymphocytes in primary liver carcinoma. About the research overall: The study included patients who were men and women aged 30 to 69 years.

Reverse transcription of around 500 ng total RNA with a constant-region primer produced TCR beta cDNA. Amplification in three nested multiplex PCR rounds with slightly modified ARM-PCR gave rise to TCR beta libraries. Use of TRBV1-TRBV30 forward primers with a C-beta reverse primer characterized the first two PCR rounds, which lasted ten to eleven cycles each. One entry per CDR3 protein results from TCRdb running MiXCR on the multiplex PCR reads. The data contain more than 85,000 distinct CDR3 sequences, roughly four fifths of them singletons. Worth noting for this clonotype: One end of the junction varies from germline; a read error may be responsible.

Co-extraction yielded RNA and DNA from 20-30 mg of unsorted bulk tissue. Surgical resection treated primary liver carcinoma in the patients. Germline V CDR1 and CDR2: LGHNA, YSLEER. This CDR3 has 16 residues. The TCR was taken from a man aged 40-49 years with primary liver carcinoma and hepatitis B virus infection. The chain combines TRBV4-3 with TRBJ2-7; D might be TRBD2 (5 bases). Sequenced: liver tumor tissue from sampling region 3. The sample's subset: tumor region T3, left-lateral pole. The CDR3, as DNA: TGCGCCAGCAACCAAGATCGGGCTAGCAGGAGATGGCAGCAGTACTTC. Translation: CASNQDRASRRWQQYF.